A single sample is the source of the 30 T cell receptor beta chains below, sequenced in a study of human T cells and chemical hapten exposure. Time point noted: patch test 2, 6 weeks after DPC sensitization. Sample treatment: therapeutic diphenylcyclopropenone sensitization with weekly scalp DPC. TCRdb processed the RACE reads anew with MiXCR; each CDR3 protein has one entry. Of 330,000 or so distinct CDR3 sequences listed, roughly 6% are singletons. This material consisted of whole blood, taken in connection with sensitization to the hapten diphenylcyclopropenone (DPC). All receptors come from a woman younger than 30 with alopecia areata. Some clones in this sample may be carry-over from other donors' samples.

This clonotype was picked up many times. V gene TRBV6-4 combines with J gene TRBJ2-3; D is possibly TRBD2 (6 bases). The CDR3 has 14 residues. Germline V CDR1 and CDR2: MRHNA, SNTAGT. Trimming left V 6 bases short and J 8 bases short, with 18 bases between. The CDR3: CASRHAGSPGTQYF. In DNA form, the CDR3 reads TGTGCCAGCAGGCACGCGGGGTCTCCGGGTACGCAGTATTTT.

At least ten counts were recorded for this clonotype. The rearrangement links TRBV7-2 to TRBJ1-5; no firm D call. This CDR3 spans 15 amino acids. Looked up from germline, CDR1 is SGHTA and CDR2 is FQGNSA. V was pared by 1 base and J by 2 bases, with 9 bases between. The CDR3 bases are TGTGCCAGCAGCTTAGTTCCTATGGGCAATCAGCCCCAGCATTTT. Amino acid sequence: CASSLVPMGNQPQHF.

In this sample, this clonotype turned up many times. This rearrangement joins TRBV13 to TRBJ2-2; 9 bases align to TRBD1. The CDR3 runs to 15 residues. Germline CDR1 PRHDT, CDR2 FYEKMQ (reference sequence). V gave up 2 bases and J gave up 5 bases; unmatched junction bases: 3. CDR3 region: CASSLWDRETGELFF. DNA of the CDR3: TGTGCCAGCAGCTTATGGGACAGGGAAACCGGGGAGCTGTTTTTT. The whole variable domain, remainder taken from reference TRBV13 and TRBJ2-2, is AAGVIQSPRHLIKEKRETATLKCYPIPRHDTVYWYQQGPGQDPQFLISFYEKMQSDKGSIPDRFSAQQFSDYHSELNMSSLELGDSALYFCASSLWDRETGELFFGEGSRLTVL.

In its sample, this clonotype was seen a few times. This chain connects TRBV5-1 to TRBJ2-3; D not certain. The CDR3 contains 15 residues. V dropped 0 bases and J dropped 1 base, with 9 bases sitting between them. From germline, CDR1 is SGHRS and CDR2 YFSETQ. CDR3 in DNA: TGCGCCAGCAGCTTGGACTCTCAAGGCACAGATACGCAGTATTTT. Its protein is CASSLDSQGTDTQYF. Supplemented by reference TRBV5-1 and TRBJ2-3, the full variable domain reads KAGVTQTPRYLIKTRGQQVTLSCSPISGHRSVSWYQQTPGQGLQFLFEYFSETQRNKGNFPGRFSGRQFSNSRSEMNVSTLELGDSALYLCASSLDSQGTDTQYFGPGTRLTVL.

This clonotype has a count of ten or more. The chain uses TRBV18 and TRBJ1-1; D ambiguous. The V end lost 4 bases, the J end lost 1 base, and 7 bases lay between the germline ends. The CDR3 is made up of 13 amino acids. In germline, CDR1 is KGHSH, CDR2 LQKENI. The CDR3 loop reads CASSLTSNTEAFF. The CDR3 DNA sequence: TGTGCCAGCTCACTGACATCGAACACTGAAGCTTTCTTT.

The chain recombines TRBV3-1 with TRBJ2-3, with D hard to call. This CDR3 spans 14 amino acids. CDR1 is LGHDT and CDR2 is YNNKEL in the germline V gene (reference sequence). Deletions cut 0 bases from V and 4 bases from J, with 8 bases between. CDR3 sequence (DNA): TGTGCCAGCAGCCAAGAGATGGACCCAGATACGCAGTATTTT. The encoded protein is CASSQEMDPDTQYF.

This clonotype was seen at least ten times. The V and J genes are TRBV15 and TRBJ1-5; D is ambiguous. Germline V gives CDR1 LNHNV, CDR2 YYDKDF (reference sequence). V lost 5 bases and J 0 bases, leaving 17 bases between the germline ends. The CDR3 is 17 residues long. The DNA for the CDR3 is TGTGCCACCAGCCCCCAACGGAGGACCAATAGCAATCAGCCCCAGCATTTT. Translating it yields CATSPQRRTNSNQPQHF.

This clonotype has a count of ten or more. The chain combines TRBV6-6 with TRBJ1-1; TRBD1 is a possible D gene (5 bases). CDR3 length: 13 amino acids. V was clipped by 7 bases and J by 5 bases, with 14 bases between them. Germline V gene data show CDR1 as MNHNY and CDR2 as SVGAGI (reference sequence). The CDR3 DNA follows: TGTGCCAGCACTATAGGGGTCCGTACTGAAGCTTTCTTT. It specifies CASTIGVRTEAFF.

This clonotype was detected a few times. This chain joins TRBV29-1 and TRBJ2-3, with 9 bases matching TRBD2. This CDR3 spans 17 amino acids. Trimming took 4 bases from V and 2 from J; bases not matched to a gene: 13. Looked up from germline, CDR1 is SQVTM and CDR2 is ANQGSEA. The CDR3 DNA is TGCAGCGTTGTGGGCGGGGGGGCGATTCGGGACACAGATACGCAGTATTTT. It is translated as CSVVGGGAIRDTDTQYF.

V is TRBV27 and J is TRBJ2-1, with TRBD2 matching over 7 bases. Germline CDR1 MNHEY, CDR2 SMNVEV (reference sequence). J gave up 7 bases and V 6 bases, and 12 bases lay outside the gene matches. The CDR3 is 15 amino acids. As DNA, the CDR3 is TGTGCCAGCAGACCCTCGGGACTATCGTGGAATGAGCAGTTCTTC. Translation gives CASRPSGLSWNEQFF.

This clonotype was detected a few times. V is TRBV5-1 and J is TRBJ2-1; 9 nucleotides align to TRBD2. Germline V gene sequence: CDR1 SGHRS, CDR2 YFSETQ. The CDR3 has 17 residues. The V segment lost 0 bases and the J segment 0 bases; nucleotides outside the gene matches: 4. The CDR3, as DNA: TGCGCCAGCAGCTTGGCGCTAGCGGGGAGCTCCTACAATGAGCAGTTCTTC. It specifies CASSLALAGSSYNEQFF.

This clonotype was detected ten times or more. This chain connects TRBV7-8 to TRBJ2-5; D is perhaps TRBD1 (5 bases). Looked up from germline, CDR1 is SGHVS and CDR2 is FQNEAQ. Trimming cost V 5 bases and J 4 bases, with 11 bases left between them. This CDR3 has 13 residues. The chain's CDR3 is CASSSRVRETQYF. The DNA of the CDR3 is TGTGCCAGCAGCAGCAGGGTTCGAGAGACCCAGTACTTC.

Ten or more counts support this clonotype. The rearrangement uses TRBV12-2 and TRBJ1-1; the table's D call, TRBD1, was not checked against the DNA. TRBV12-2 counts as a pseudogene. The CDR3 extends over 17 amino acids. Here the CDR3 reads CASRERDSAIMNTEAFF. CDR3 DNA: TGTGCAAGTCGCGAGAGGGACAGTGCCATCATGAACACTGAAGCTTTCTTT.

This clonotype turned up a few times. The chain carries TRBV3-1 and TRBJ1-1, with a possible D match to TRBD1 (5 bases). Trimming cost V 0 bases and J 9 bases, with 11 bases left between them. Germline CDR1 LGHDT, CDR2 YNNKEL (reference sequence). This CDR3 comprises 13 residues. CDR3: CASSQEGTDKAFF. In nucleotides, the CDR3 is TGTGCCAGCAGCCAAGAAGGGACGGACAAAGCTTTCTTT.

The chain combines TRBV5-1 with TRBJ1-1, with D uncertain. V lost 0 bases and J 8 bases, leaving 11 bases between the germline ends. CDR3 length: 13 residues. CDR1 and CDR2 (germline): SGHRS, YFSETQ. In DNA, the CDR3 is TGCGCCAGCAGCTTGGCCAAGGGCAGGGAAGCTTTCTTT. Amino acids: CASSLAKGREAFF.

The chain links TRBV5-8 to TRBJ2-3; no clear D. The germline gives CDR1 SGHTS, CDR2 YDEGEE. The CDR3 contains 11 residues. The V gene lost 4 bases and the J gene lost 7 bases, with 7 bases spanning the gap. DNA of the CDR3: TGTGCCAGCAGCAGGGAAAATACGCAGTATTTT. The encoded protein is CASSRENTQYF.

This clonotype was counted many times. The V gene is TRBV12-3 or TRBV12-4, the J gene TRBJ2-1, with D possibly being TRBD2 (6 bases). V was pared by 2 bases and J by 9 bases, with 14 bases between. The CDR3 sequence is 14 residues long. As DNA, the CDR3 is TGTGCCAGCAGTTTAACGGGAGACGGGCGTGAGCAGTTCTTC. Translation: CASSLTGDGREQFF.

This clonotype was observed many times. The chain is built from TRBV3-1 and TRBJ1-5; no clear D. CDR1 LGHDT and CDR2 YNNKEL come from the germline V gene (reference sequence). CDR3 size: 13 residues. V was clipped by 4 bases and J by 7 bases, with 11 bases between them. This chain's CDR3 is CASSPSSGQPQHF. CDR3 sequence (DNA): TGTGCCAGCAGCCCCAGCTCCGGCCAGCCCCAGCATTTT.

Many counts were recorded for this clonotype. This chain links TRBV6-2 or TRBV6-3 with TRBJ1-6, with D unresolved. CDR1 is MNHEY, CDR2 SVGEGT, per germline. V was trimmed by 4 bases and J by 8 bases, leaving 9 bases between them. The CDR3 runs 13 residues. The CDR3 sequence: CASSFPLDSPLHF. The CDR3 coding sequence is TGTGCCAGCAGTTTTCCACTGGATTCACCCCTCCACTTT.

This chain connects TRBV12-5 to TRBJ2-3; D might be TRBD2 (6 bases). The length of the CDR3 is 15 residues. CDR1 and CDR2 (germline): LGHNT, FRNRAP. The V gene lost 0 bases and the J gene lost 4 bases, with 11 bases spanning the gap. The CDR3 coding sequence is TGTGCTAGTGGTTTGGTAAGGCGGGGTGCAGATACGCAGTATTTT. Residues: CASGLVRRGADTQYF.

The J gene is TRBJ2-3, the V gene TRBV28, with 7 bases lining up with TRBD2. The CDR3 sequence is 14 residues long. V dropped 6 bases and J dropped 3; count of bases not matched to a gene: 6. From germline, CDR1 is MDHEN and CDR2 SYDVKM. CDR3 loop: CASRGGGSTDTQYF. For the CDR3, the DNA is TGTGCCAGCAGGGGCGGGGGTAGTACAGATACGCAGTATTTT.

There are many counts of this clonotype. The chain employs TRBV4-2 and TRBJ1-1; D is unresolved. Trimming pared 0 bases from V and 5 bases from J, leaving 7 bases between. Per germline, CDR1 LGHNA and CDR2 YNFKEQ. The CDR3 has 13 amino acids. For the CDR3, the DNA is TGTGCCAGCAGCCAAGAAAGGCAGACTGAAGCTTTCTTT. Its protein product is CASSQERQTEAFF.

This clonotype was detected ten times or more. The rearrangement uses TRBV12-3 or TRBV12-4 and TRBJ2-1, with 10 bases identical to TRBD1. The V segment lost 6 bases and the J segment 4 bases; nucleotides outside the gene matches: 9. The CDR3 is made up of 16 amino acids. The DNA of the CDR3 is TGTGCCAGCAGCCCCGGGACAGGGGTATTGTACAATGAGCAGTTCTTC. It translates to CASSPGTGVLYNEQFF.

V is TRBV4-1 and J is TRBJ2-7; D is possibly TRBD2 (5 bases). The germline V and J ends were trimmed by 1 base and 0 bases, with 10 bases remaining between them. Germline V CDR1 and CDR2: MGHRA, YSYEKL. The CDR3 is 15 residues long. CDR3 sequence (DNA): TGCGCCAGCAGCCAAGCGCGGGTAAGCTCCTACGAGCAGTACTTC. Protein: CASSQARVSSYEQYF.

The table lists this clonotype with many counts. V is TRBV5-4 and J is TRBJ1-4; 7 nucleotides match TRBD1. Germline V lookup: CDR1 SGHNT, CDR2 YYREEE (reference sequence). The CDR3 spans 13 residues. J was trimmed by 8 bases and V by 6 bases; bases with no gene match: 7. CDR3 sequence: CASTRGRGEKLFF. CDR3 bases: TGTGCCAGCACGAGGGGGCGCGGAGAAAAACTGTTTTTT. The variable domain in full, completed from reference TRBV5-4 and TRBJ1-4, reads ETGVTQSPTHLIKTRGQQVTLRCSSQSGHNTVSWYQQALGQGPQFIFQYYREEENGRGNFPPRFSGLQFPNYSSELNVNALELDDSALYLCASTRGRGEKLFFGSGTQLSVL.

This sequence joins TRBV4-1 and TRBJ1-4; D unclear. Trimming shortened V by 1 base and J by 8 bases, and 11 bases separated the two germline ends. Looked up from germline, CDR1 is MGHRA and CDR2 is YSYEKL. The CDR3 is 14 amino acids. In DNA, the CDR3 is TGCGCCAGCAGCCAAGGAAGTAAAGGGGAAAAACTGTTTTTT. As protein: CASSQGSKGEKLFF.

In this sample, this clonotype turned up many times. The chain carries TRBV5-8 and TRBJ1-5; D is unresolved. V was pared by 0 bases and J by 6 bases, with 13 bases between. The CDR3 spans 15 residues. The germline CDR1 and CDR2 sequences are SGHTS and YDEGEE. This CDR3 is CASSLAAAGGQPQHF. In nucleotides, the CDR3 is TGTGCCAGCAGCTTGGCGGCAGCCGGTGGTCAGCCCCAGCATTTT.

The chain is built from TRBV9 and TRBJ2-3; D not resolved. This CDR3 is 14 amino acids long. Trimming took 4 bases from V and 4 from J, leaving 13 bases between them. Germline-derived CDR1 and CDR2 are SGDLS and YYNGEE. The CDR3 loop reads CASSPILTADTQYF. For the CDR3, the DNA is TGTGCCAGCAGCCCCATCTTAACCGCAGATACGCAGTATTTT.

In its sample, this clonotype was seen many times. The rearrangement uses TRBV6-2 or TRBV6-3 and TRBJ1-1; D gene uncertain. Trimming stripped 2 bases from V and 3 bases from J, with 7 bases between. The CDR3 covers 13 residues. Germline V gene lookup returns CDR1 MNHEY and CDR2 SVGEGT. The CDR3 coding sequence is TGTGCCAGCAGTTACGGTCCTTACACTGAAGCTTTCTTT. Translated: CASSYGPYTEAFF.

This clonotype was counted at least ten times. The J gene is TRBJ1-1, the V gene TRBV28, with 9 bases identical to TRBD1. V lost 3 bases to trimming and J lost 4 bases; unmatched junction nucleotides: 6. This CDR3 has 15 amino acids. Per germline, CDR1 MDHEN and CDR2 SYDVKM. CDR3 sequence: CASSFLDRGGTEAFF. CDR3 bases: TGTGCCAGCAGTTTCCTGGACAGGGGAGGCACTGAAGCTTTCTTT.